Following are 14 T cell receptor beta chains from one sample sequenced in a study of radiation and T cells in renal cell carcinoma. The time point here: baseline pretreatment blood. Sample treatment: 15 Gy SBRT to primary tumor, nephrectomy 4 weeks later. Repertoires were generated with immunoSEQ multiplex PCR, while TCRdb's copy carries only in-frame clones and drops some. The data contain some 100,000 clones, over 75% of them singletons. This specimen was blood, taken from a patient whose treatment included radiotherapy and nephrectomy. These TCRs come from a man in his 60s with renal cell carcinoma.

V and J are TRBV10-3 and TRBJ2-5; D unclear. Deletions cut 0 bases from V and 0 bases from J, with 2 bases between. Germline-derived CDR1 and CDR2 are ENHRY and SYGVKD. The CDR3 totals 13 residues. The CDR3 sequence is CAISESHQETQYF. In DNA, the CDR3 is TGTGCCATCAGTGAGTCGCACCAAGAGACCCAGTACTTC.

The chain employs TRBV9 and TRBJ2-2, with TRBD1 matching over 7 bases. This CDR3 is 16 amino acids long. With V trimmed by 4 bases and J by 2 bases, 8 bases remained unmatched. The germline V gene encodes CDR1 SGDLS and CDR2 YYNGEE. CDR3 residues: CASSFGTAPNTGELFF. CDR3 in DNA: TGTGCCAGCAGCTTTGGGACAGCCCCAAACACCGGGGAGCTGTTTTTT.

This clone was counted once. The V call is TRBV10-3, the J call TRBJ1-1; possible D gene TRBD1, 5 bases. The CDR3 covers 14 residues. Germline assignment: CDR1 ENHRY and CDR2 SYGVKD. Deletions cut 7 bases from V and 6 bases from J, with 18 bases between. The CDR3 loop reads CAITIGEGMAEAFF. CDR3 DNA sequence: TGTGCCATCACCATCGGGGAGGGGATGGCTGAAGCTTTCTTT.

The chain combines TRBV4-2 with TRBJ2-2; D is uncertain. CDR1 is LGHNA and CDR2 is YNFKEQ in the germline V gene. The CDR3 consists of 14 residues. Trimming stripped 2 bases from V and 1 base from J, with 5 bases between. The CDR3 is CASSQRQNTGELFF. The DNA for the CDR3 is TGTGCCAGCAGCCAACGGCAGAACACCGGGGAGCTGTTTTTT.

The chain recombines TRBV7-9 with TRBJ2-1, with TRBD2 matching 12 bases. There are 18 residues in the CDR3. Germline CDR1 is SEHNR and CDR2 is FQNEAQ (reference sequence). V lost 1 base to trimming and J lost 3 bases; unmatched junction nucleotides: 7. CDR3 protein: CASSLGGLAGGFYNEQFF. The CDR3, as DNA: TGTGCCAGCAGCTTAGGGGGACTAGCGGGCGGCTTCTACAATGAGCAGTTCTTC. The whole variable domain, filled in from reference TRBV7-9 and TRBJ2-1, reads DTGVSQNPRHKITKRGQNVTFRCDPISEHNRLYWYRQTLGQGPEFLTYFQNEAQLEKSRLLSDRFSAERPKGSFSTLEIQRTEQGDSAMYLCASSLGGLAGGFYNEQFFGPGTRLTVL.

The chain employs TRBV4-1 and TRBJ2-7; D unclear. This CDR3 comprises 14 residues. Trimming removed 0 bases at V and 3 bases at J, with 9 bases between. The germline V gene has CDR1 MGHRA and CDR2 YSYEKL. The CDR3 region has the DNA TGCGCCAGCAGCCAAGAGCCGTCCGGCTACGAGCAGTACTTC. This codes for CASSQEPSGYEQYF.

CDR3 residues: CSYSGGVRNEQFF. For the CDR3, the DNA is TGCAGTTACTCAGGGGGGGTTCGGAATGAGCAGTTCTTC. The J gene is TRBJ2-1, the V gene TRBV29-1; D could derive from TRBD1 or TRBD2 (7 bases each). CDR1 SQVTM and CDR2 ANQGSEA come from the germline V gene. This CDR3 comprises 13 residues.

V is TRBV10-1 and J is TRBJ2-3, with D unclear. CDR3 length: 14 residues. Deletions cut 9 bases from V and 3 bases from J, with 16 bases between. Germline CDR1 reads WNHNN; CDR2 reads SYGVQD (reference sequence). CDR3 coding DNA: TGCGCCAGTTCGCGTACCCGGACGACAGATACGCAGTATTTT. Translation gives CASSRTRTTDTQYF.

CDR3 in amino acids: CASLGTAQETQYF. CDR3 sequence (DNA): TGCGCCAGCCTCGGGACAGCGCAAGAGACCCAGTACTTC. The rearrangement joins TRBV5-1 to TRBJ2-5, with 7 bases lining up with TRBD1. Per the germline V gene, CDR1 is SGHRS and CDR2 is YFSETQ. The CDR3 loop spans 13 amino acids. Trimming took 7 bases from V and 2 from J; bases not matched to a gene: 5. Together with reference TRBV5-1 and TRBJ2-5, the CDR3 gives the full variable domain: KAGVTQTPRYLIKTRGQQVTLSCSPISGHRSVSWYQQTPGQGLQFLFEYFSETQRNKGNFPGRFSGRQFSNSRSEMNVSTLELGDSALYLCASLGTAQETQYFGPGTRLLVL.

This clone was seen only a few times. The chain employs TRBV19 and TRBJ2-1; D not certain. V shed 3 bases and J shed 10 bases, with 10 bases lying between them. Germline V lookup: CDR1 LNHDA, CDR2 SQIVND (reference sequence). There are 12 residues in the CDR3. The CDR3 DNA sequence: TGTGCCAGTAGTATTTGGTCTTCCGAGCAGTTCTTC. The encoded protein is CASSIWSSEQFF.

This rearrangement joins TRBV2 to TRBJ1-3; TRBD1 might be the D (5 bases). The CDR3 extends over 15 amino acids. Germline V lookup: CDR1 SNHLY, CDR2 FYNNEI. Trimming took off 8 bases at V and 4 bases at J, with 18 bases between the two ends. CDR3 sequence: CASRTRTDIGNTIYF. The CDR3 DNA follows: TGTGCCAGCCGGACACGGACGGATATCGGAAACACCATATATTTT.

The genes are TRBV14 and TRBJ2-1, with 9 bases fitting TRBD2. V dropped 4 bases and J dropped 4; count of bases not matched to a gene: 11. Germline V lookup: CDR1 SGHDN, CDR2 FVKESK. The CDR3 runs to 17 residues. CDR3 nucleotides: TGTGCCAGCAGCCGGTCTAGCGGGATAACCTTATACAATGAGCAGTTCTTC. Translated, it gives CASSRSSGITLYNEQFF.

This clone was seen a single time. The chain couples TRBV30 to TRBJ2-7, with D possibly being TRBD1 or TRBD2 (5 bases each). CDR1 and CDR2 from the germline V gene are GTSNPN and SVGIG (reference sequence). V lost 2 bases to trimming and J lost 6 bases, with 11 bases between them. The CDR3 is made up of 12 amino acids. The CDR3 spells CAWSPRDREQYF. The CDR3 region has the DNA TGTGCCTGGAGTCCCAGGGACCGCGAGCAGTACTTC.

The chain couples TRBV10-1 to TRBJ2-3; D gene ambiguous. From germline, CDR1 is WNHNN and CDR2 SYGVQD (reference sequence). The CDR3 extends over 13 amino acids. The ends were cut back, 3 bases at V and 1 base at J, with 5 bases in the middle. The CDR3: CASSDGGTDTQYF. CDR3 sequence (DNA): TGCGCCAGCAGTGATGGAGGCACAGATACGCAGTATTTT.